This TCR beta chain stems from a study of blood T cell repertoires in COVID-19 (dated by TCRdb to 2019 to 2021). Regarding the research as a whole: The collaborator samples originated in the United States, Italy and Spain and spanned the acute and convalescent phases of COVID-19. The repertoires were released in a freely available public database meant as a resource for research on the immune response to SARS-CoV-2. Samples were obtained from the ongoing ImmuneRACE study (first 160 participants) and from 950 to 1,500 subjects provided by 6 global collaborators. A de-identified subject ID, COVID-19 status, age in years and sex were almost always included in the sample metadata. The prospective study material was composed of cDNA or gDNA derived from T cells, B-cell-depleted T cells, or PBMCs. Deeply sampled blood TCRbeta repertoires from subjects exposed to, actively infected with, or recovered from COVID-19 were included in the dataset. Where available, HLA class I and class II types were taken from metadata supplied by the sample provider and were not determined by assay-based typing. General findings and caveats noted by the study authors: Clinical and demographic metadata were provided uncurated, with the amount varying by source and participant.

In Seattle, one collaborating source enrolled patients while the infection was active and tracked those patients longitudinally over the course of disease. Each collaborating institution followed its own protocols to collect whole blood in K2EDTA tubes. Collaborator samples were shipped for TCRbeta analysis as frozen whole blood, isolated PBMCs, or DNA extracted from either sample type. V is pared back by 0 bases and J by 9 bases, with 21 bases lying between the germline termini. Its CDR3 holds 17 amino acids, cysteine through phenylalanine. Only the CDR3 part of the read is kept: 51 bases, read in frame from the first base. The germline V gene provides CDR1 SGHDN and CDR2 FVKESK. Worth noting for this clone: Its target antigen remains unknown. Per-base quality was not reported, and no clone a single base away is much larger than it.

TCRbeta CDR3 regions were amplified from genomic DNA by means of the immunoSEQ Assay, a bias-controlled multiplex PCR. The authors' pipeline ran thus. The number of nucleated cells in each sample was estimated by amplification of reference gene primers within the assay. To quantify the absolute abundance of each unique TCRbeta CDR3 rearrangement, sequence reads were collapsed and filtered. For each sample, productive Simpson clonality was calculated by taking the square root of Simpson's diversity index across productive rearrangements. Sourced from immuneACCESS, this table was stored by TCRdb with only in-frame sequences that have V and J called. A share of the clones is absent; for the studies checked, an unresolved V gene accounts for under half, and the remainder has no known explanation. For V, J and clone size, that table is used; D and trimming come from the DNA. In all, the sample holds over 250,000 clones, and about 89% of those were seen once. The ten largest clones represent about 2% of the sample.

The specimen sequenced was peripheral blood. The sequence joins TRBV14 to TRBJ2-1; TRBD1 is a possible D gene, resting on 5 matching bases. This receptor was identified in a woman in her twenties or thirties with COVID-19, enrolled during active disease. The CDR3 corresponds to CASSQEGQSRRRGEQFF. The nucleotide sequence is TGTGCCAGCAGCCAAGAGGGGCAGTCCCGACGTCGTGGTGAGCAGTTCTTC.